Sequencing of this T cell receptor beta chain was carried out in a study of blood T cell repertoires in COVID-19. Study-level information: Some COVID-19 samples were acute and others convalescent; all came from the United States, Italy and Spain. In each case, the material was cDNA or gDNA derived from T cells, B-cell-depleted T cells, or PBMCs.

Source study methods: How many nucleated cells were present was estimated from reference gene primer amplification. Clones were read by immunoSEQ multiplex PCR, and TCRdb kept only the in-frame ones, dropping some. V, J and clone size derive from that table, while D and trimming were established from the DNA sequence. Of about 260,000 clones listed, about 80% are singletons. The trim removed 6 bases at V and 2 bases at J, leaving 6 bases unmatched. The V gene's germline CDR1 is MNHEY and CDR2 SVGAGI. The CDR3 consists of 14 residues. This clone occurred a few times. The origin of this receptor is a woman of 80 years or more with acute or convalescent COVID-19. Sequenced input: peripheral blood. The genes are TRBV6-5 and TRBJ2-7; TRBD1 matches 8 bases. CDR3 sequence (DNA): TGTGCCAGCAGACTCGGACAGGGCGCCTACGAGCAGTACTTC. Translating gives CASRLGQGAYEQYF.